Here is one T cell receptor beta chain with its context. The antigen is undetermined. Baseline, cycle 4 day 1, and cycle 7 day 1 were the blood sampling points. The data were taken from a study of OX40 agonist ivuxolimab in advanced cancers. Study-wide background: Hepatocellular carcinoma, melanoma, renal cell or head and neck cancer occurred in dose-escalation patients. Partial responses occurred in three patients (one hepatocellular carcinoma, two cutaneous melanoma).

Study outcomes and limitations: More expanded clones were found, on average, in CD8+ than in CD4+ T cells.

The protocol was immunoSEQ multiplex PCR, while the TCRdb copy is restricted to in-frame clones and leaves out a portion. This table holds 65,000 to 100,000 clones, approximately 94% found once. Sequenced material: CD4+ or CD8+ T cells sorted from blood, taken in a trial of the OX40 agonist ivuxolimab. This receptor was obtained from an adult with an advanced solid tumor such as melanoma, head and neck, liver or kidney cancer.

CDR3 protein: CASRLYPQRDTQYF. As DNA, the CDR3 is TGTGCCAGCAGACTATACCCCCAGCGAGATACGCAGTATTTT. The chain recombines TRBV28 with TRBJ2-3; D not resolved. The length of the CDR3 is 14 residues. The germline gives CDR1 MDHEN, CDR2 SYDVKM. V lost 6 bases to trimming and J lost 5 bases, with 15 bases between them.